A selection of T cell receptor beta chains follows, all from one sample in a study of blood T cell repertoires in COVID-19. Libraries were prepared by immunoSEQ multiplex PCR; TCRdb keeps only in-frame clonotypes and omits some of them. The sample includes more than 95,000 clones, about 82% seen only once; the top ten take roughly 13%. The sample taken for sequencing was peripheral blood. These receptors were obtained from a woman in her sixties or seventies in a cohort sampled during active or convalescent COVID-19. Both conserved end residues are part of each CDR3. D genes are given only for firm matches. Some rows have no size entry. The others give once, few or many, or a class for an expanded clone.

abundance: -; j_gene: TRBJ2-7; v_gene: TRBV6-5; d_gene: TRBD2; CDR3nt: TGTGCCAGCAACCGACTAGCGGTACAAGCCAACGAGCAGTACTTC; CDR3aa: CASNRLAVQANEQYF
abundance: few; j_gene: TRBJ1-1; v_gene: TRBV11-2; d_gene: TRBD1; CDR3nt: TGTGCCAGCAGCTTAGTTACAGGGGCGAACACTGAAGCTTTCTTT; CDR3aa: CASSLVTGANTEAFF
abundance: once; j_gene: TRBJ2-7; v_gene: TRBV19; d_gene: -; CDR3nt: TGTGCCAGTAGTATAGGAGGGCATACCTACGAGCAGTACTTC; CDR3aa: CASSIGGHTYEQYF
abundance: -; j_gene: TRBJ1-2; v_gene: TRBV7-2; d_gene: -; CDR3nt: TGTGCCAGCAGCTTAGGATCCCGCTATGGTGGCTACACCTTC; CDR3aa: CASSLGSRYGGYTF
abundance: -; j_gene: TRBJ1-1; v_gene: TRBV3-1/TRBV3-2; d_gene: -; CDR3nt: TGTGCCAGCAGCCAAGTGGCAGGAGGCACTGAAGCTTTCTTT; CDR3aa: CASSQVAGGTEAFF
abundance: -; j_gene: TRBJ2-1; v_gene: TRBV11-3; d_gene: TRBD1; CDR3nt: TGTGCCAGCAGCACCACAGGGGGTGATGAGCAGTTCTTC; CDR3aa: CASSTTGGDEQFF
abundance: -; j_gene: TRBJ2-7; v_gene: TRBV5-5; d_gene: TRBD2; CDR3nt: TGTGCCAGCAGCTTAGGGACTAGCGGCACCTACGAGCAGTACTTC; CDR3aa: CASSLGTSGTYEQYF
abundance: -; j_gene: TRBJ1-3; v_gene: TRBV5-6; d_gene: -; CDR3nt: TGTGCCAGCAGCGTCATCTCTGGAAACACCATATATTTT; CDR3aa: CASSVISGNTIYF
abundance: -; j_gene: TRBJ1-1; v_gene: TRBV28; d_gene: -; CDR3nt: TGTGCCAGCAGTTTATCATCAGGTATTATGAACACTGAAGCTTTCTTT; CDR3aa: CASSLSSGIMNTEAFF
abundance: -; j_gene: TRBJ1-5; v_gene: TRBV27; d_gene: -; CDR3nt: TGTGCCAGCAGCTCCTTACAGGGCAATAGCAATCAGCCCCAGCATTTT; CDR3aa: CASSSLQGNSNQPQHF
abundance: -; j_gene: TRBJ2-5; v_gene: TRBV5-1; d_gene: -; CDR3nt: TGCGCCAGCAGCTTCTCCCCAGGGGGGATCCAAGAGACCCAGTACTTC; CDR3aa: CASSFSPGGIQETQYF
abundance: -; j_gene: TRBJ2-5; v_gene: TRBV4-1; d_gene: TRBD1; CDR3nt: TGCGCCAGCAGCCAAGATGTGGGACAGGGGAGTTGGGAGACCCAGTACTTC; CDR3aa: CASSQDVGQGSWETQYF
abundance: -; j_gene: TRBJ1-6; v_gene: TRBV25-1; d_gene: TRBD1; CDR3nt: TGTGCCAGCAGAGGGCAGGGGGCAGTTCCAAATTCACCCCTCCACTTT; CDR3aa: CASRGQGAVPNSPLHF
abundance: few; j_gene: TRBJ1-1; v_gene: TRBV3-1/TRBV3-2; d_gene: -; CDR3nt: TGTGCCAGCAGCTCAATCGGGGGGAGGGCGAACACTGAAGCTTTCTTT; CDR3aa: CASSSIGGRANTEAFF
abundance: -; j_gene: TRBJ2-5; v_gene: TRBV5-1; d_gene: -; CDR3nt: TGCGCCAGCAGCTTTTATGAGACCCAGTACTTC; CDR3aa: CASSFYETQYF
abundance: -; j_gene: TRBJ1-2; v_gene: TRBV25-1; d_gene: -; CDR3nt: TGTGCCAGCAGTGAATCCCCGCGCTATGGCTACACCTTC; CDR3aa: CASSESPRYGYTF
abundance: -; j_gene: TRBJ1-1; v_gene: TRBV19; d_gene: -; CDR3nt: TGTGCCAGTAGTGAAGGGGGAAGGGGGACTGAAGCTTTCTTT; CDR3aa: CASSEGGRGTEAFF
abundance: once; j_gene: TRBJ1-3; v_gene: TRBV7-3; d_gene: TRBD1; CDR3nt: TGTGCCAGCAGCTTAACAGGGGGCGAAGGAAACACCATATATTTT; CDR3aa: CASSLTGGEGNTIYF
abundance: -; j_gene: TRBJ1-4; v_gene: TRBV28; d_gene: -; CDR3nt: TGTGCCAGCACTATGACACCGGGGGGTGAAAAACTGTTTTTT; CDR3aa: CASTMTPGGEKLFF
abundance: -; j_gene: TRBJ1-2; v_gene: TRBV18; d_gene: TRBD1; CDR3nt: TGTGCCAGCTCCTGGGACAGACATCTTTATGGCTACACCTTC; CDR3aa: CASSWDRHLYGYTF
abundance: once; j_gene: TRBJ2-7; v_gene: TRBV5-4; d_gene: -; CDR3nt: TGTGCCAGCAGCTTGCCCGGGGGTTCCTACGAGCAGTACTTC; CDR3aa: CASSLPGGSYEQYF
abundance: -; j_gene: TRBJ2-7; v_gene: TRBV10-3; d_gene: TRBD1; CDR3nt: TGTGCCATCATGGAGTCGACAGGGGGCTACGAGCAGTACTTC; CDR3aa: CAIMESTGGYEQYF
abundance: -; j_gene: TRBJ2-1; v_gene: TRBV5-1; d_gene: -; CDR3nt: TGCGCCAGCAGTACGCGGACAGAAAACAATGAGCAGTTCTTC; CDR3aa: CASSTRTENNEQFF
abundance: -; j_gene: TRBJ1-1; v_gene: TRBV19; d_gene: TRBD1; CDR3nt: TGTGCCAGTAGTAGTCCACAGGGGGGCAACACTGAAGCTTTCTTT; CDR3aa: CASSSPQGGNTEAFF
abundance: -; j_gene: TRBJ1-1; v_gene: TRBV3-1/TRBV3-2; d_gene: -; CDR3nt: TGTGCCAGCAGCCTTAAAAATTCCGGGGTTTCCGAAGCTTTCTTT; CDR3aa: CASSLKNSGVSEAFF
abundance: -; j_gene: TRBJ1-2; v_gene: TRBV21-1; d_gene: -; CDR3nt: TGTGCCAGCACCAAACGGGACACCCGATCCGGTGGCTACACCTTC; CDR3aa: CASTKRDTRSGGYTF
abundance: -; j_gene: TRBJ1-4; v_gene: TRBV2; d_gene: -; CDR3nt: TGTGCCAGTAGGGGGACGACCGCCCGGGCCACTAATGAAAAACTGTTTTTT; CDR3aa: CASRGTTARATNEKLFF
abundance: -; j_gene: TRBJ2-7; v_gene: TRBV11-2; d_gene: TRBD1; CDR3nt: TGTGCCAGCAGATCAGACAGGGCCGGCGAGCAGTACTTC; CDR3aa: CASRSDRAGEQYF
abundance: -; j_gene: TRBJ2-1; v_gene: TRBV19; d_gene: -; CDR3nt: TGTGCCAGTAGTATACTACCGGTTGATAATAGCAATGAGCAGTTCTTC; CDR3aa: CASSILPVDNSNEQFF
abundance: -; j_gene: TRBJ1-2; v_gene: TRBV3-1/TRBV3-2; d_gene: -; CDR3nt: TGTGCCAGCAGACACAAAGGGGGGGATGGCTACACCTTC; CDR3aa: CASRHKGGDGYTF
abundance: -; j_gene: TRBJ2-1; v_gene: TRBV9; d_gene: -; CDR3nt: TGTGCCAGCAGCGTCTTAAGGGGGGGCCTTTTAGGTGAGCAGTTCTTC; CDR3aa: CASSVLRGGLLGEQFF
abundance: -; j_gene: TRBJ2-7; v_gene: TRBV6-2/TRBV6-3; d_gene: -; CDR3nt: TGTGCCAGCAGTTACCCCTCGACAGTGAGCTCCTACGAGCAGTACTTC; CDR3aa: CASSYPSTVSSYEQYF
abundance: -; j_gene: TRBJ2-7; v_gene: TRBV5-4; d_gene: TRBD2; CDR3nt: TGTGCCAGCAGCTTGGGTGCTAGCGGGGGGGCCCTAGCCTCCTACGAGCAGTACTTC; CDR3aa: CASSLGASGGALASYEQYF
abundance: -; j_gene: TRBJ1-4; v_gene: TRBV5-1; d_gene: -; CDR3nt: TGCGCCAGCAGCTTGGATAGAATTGCAACTAATGAAAAACTGTTTTTT; CDR3aa: CASSLDRIATNEKLFF
abundance: once; j_gene: TRBJ1-1; v_gene: TRBV19; d_gene: TRBD1; CDR3nt: TGTGCCAGTAGTTTCGATTCGAGGCAGGGGGTCACTGAAGCTTTCTTT; CDR3aa: CASSFDSRQGVTEAFF
abundance: once; j_gene: TRBJ2-3; v_gene: TRBV18; d_gene: TRBD2; CDR3nt: TGTGCCAGCTCACCTTCGGGGGGGAGCACAGATACGCAGTATTTT; CDR3aa: CASSPSGGSTDTQYF
abundance: -; j_gene: TRBJ1-4; v_gene: TRBV19; d_gene: TRBD1; CDR3nt: TGTGCCAGTAGTGTCGGACAGGGGACTTTCGAAAAACTGTTTTTT; CDR3aa: CASSVGQGTFEKLFF
abundance: -; j_gene: TRBJ2-5; v_gene: TRBV5-4; d_gene: -; CDR3nt: TGTGCCAGCAGCTTGGCCCAACAAGAGACCCAGTACTTC; CDR3aa: CASSLAQQETQYF
abundance: -; j_gene: TRBJ1-5; v_gene: TRBV28; d_gene: TRBD1; CDR3nt: TGTGCCAGCAGTTGGGGGACAGGGTATCAGCCCCAGCATTTT; CDR3aa: CASSWGTGYQPQHF
abundance: -; j_gene: TRBJ2-5; v_gene: TRBV11-2; d_gene: TRBD2; CDR3nt: TGTGCCAGCAGCTTACTGGGGACTAGCGGGAGAGGGCGGCAAGAGACCCAGTACTTC; CDR3aa: CASSLLGTSGRGRQETQYF
abundance: -; j_gene: TRBJ2-5; v_gene: TRBV7-8; d_gene: TRBD2; CDR3nt: TGTGCCAGCAGCTTAGCGCTAGCGGTGCCCCAAGAGACCCAGTACTTC; CDR3aa: CASSLALAVPQETQYF
abundance: -; j_gene: TRBJ1-1; v_gene: TRBV3-1/TRBV3-2; d_gene: TRBD1; CDR3nt: TGTGCCAGCAGCCCTGGGACAGTACGGACTGAAGCTTTCTTT; CDR3aa: CASSPGTVRTEAFF
abundance: -; j_gene: TRBJ1-4; v_gene: TRBV9; d_gene: -; CDR3nt: TGTGCCAGCAGCGTAGCGCAGGGAAATAATGAAAAACTGTTTTTT; CDR3aa: CASSVAQGNNEKLFF